This T cell receptor beta chain was recorded in a study of T cells in localized non-small cell lung cancer. General study results and limits: Clonality peaked in uninvolved adjacent lung rather than tumor.

Per the germline V gene, CDR1 is LNHNV and CDR2 is YYDKDF (reference sequence). The V gene lost 0 bases and the J gene lost 2 bases, with 11 bases spanning the gap. The CDR3 spans 15 residues. The sampled adjacent lung lay at least 2 cm from the tumor margin and showed no atypia. Profiling relied on immunoSEQ multiplex PCR, and the TCRdb table lists in-frame clones only, not all of them. This sample carries 2,500 or so clones, approximately 24% of them seen once, and the ten largest clones take 19%. In its sample, this clone was seen a few times. The antigen remains unidentified. The chain links TRBV15 to TRBJ2-7; TRBD1 might be the D (5 bases). The source is a female donor with stage II lung adenocarcinoma. The specimen was normal lung tissue next to the tumor, collected before any cancer treatment. For the CDR3, the DNA is TGTGCCACCAGCAGAGACAGGGCGCCGACCTACGAGCAGTACTTC. Its protein is CATSRDRAPTYEQYF.